These T cell receptor beta chains were read from a single sample in a study of blood T cells in healthy people across ages. TCRdb reprocessed the 5' RACE reads with MiXCR, giving one entry per CDR3 protein. The sample holds hundreds of thousands of distinct CDR3 sequences; 24% are singletons and the top ten take approximately 8.7%. This sample was shared with a second study, whose subject was T cells of mothers and their children.

Sequencing was done on a sample of blood. Receptors were obtained from a boy younger than 18 in good health. The CDR3 runs from the conserved cysteine through the conserved F or W. A D gene is named only where the DNA matches it firmly. Size is stated for part of the rows, as once, few or many counts, or as a class when the clone is expanded.

size	D	V	J	DNA	CDR3
-	-	TRBV7-9	TRBJ2-7	TGTGCCAGCAGCAACCCCCAGGTCTCCTACGAGCAGTACTTC	CASSNPQVSYEQYF
-	TRBD1	TRBV30	TRBJ1-5	TGTGCCTGGTCCGGGACAGGAGATCAGCCCCAGCATTTT	CAWSGTGDQPQHF
-	-	TRBV21-1	TRBJ2-1	TGTGCCAGCACCGGGCTAGCGGGAGATCGCGGTGAGCAGTTCTTC	CASTGLAGDRGEQFF
few	-	TRBV24-1	TRBJ2-1	TGTGCCACCAGTTCACTAGGAGGGTTCAATGAGCAGTTCTTC	CATSSLGGFNEQFF
few	-	TRBV6-6	TRBJ1-6	TGTGCCAGCAGCCTACAGAGTAACACCCTCCACTTT	CASSLQSNTLHF
-	TRBD2	TRBV14	TRBJ2-4	TGTGCCAGCAGCCAAGGACTAGCGGGAGCAAGCAAAAACATTCAGTACTTC	CASSQGLAGASKNIQYF
-	TRBD1	TRBV18	TRBJ2-5	TGTGCCAGCTCAGTCCGGGACAGGGGAGTGCGAGAGACCCAGTACTTC	CASSVRDRGVRETQYF
-	-	TRBV19	TRBJ1-1	TGTGCCAGTACCGATAGAGGACTTTTTGGAGCTTTCTTT	CASTDRGLFGAFF
few	-	TRBV7-2	TRBJ2-3	TGTGCCAGCAGCACCGGACTCTTGAGCACAGATACGCAGTATTTT	CASSTGLLSTDTQYF
-	-	TRBV28	TRBJ1-4	TGTGCCAGCGGCCAGGGGCTTGAAAAACTGTTTTTT	CASGQGLEKLFF
-	TRBD1	TRBV20-1	TRBJ2-7	TGCAGTGCTAGAGAGGGGACAGGGTTTGGCTCCTACGAGCAGTACTTC	CSAREGTGFGSYEQYF
-	TRBD2	TRBV7-2	TRBJ2-2	TGTGCCAGCAGGGTACGGGGGGGCCCGAACACCGGGGAGCTGTTTTTT	CASRVRGGPNTGELFF
-	-	TRBV20-1	TRBJ2-3	TGCAGTGCTAGAGTTTTGGGAGTTACAGATACGCAGTATTTT	CSARVLGVTDTQYF
-	-	TRBV20-1	TRBJ2-2	TGCAGTGCTTTGTCTAGCATGAGCACCGGGGAGCTGTTTTTT	CSALSSMSTGELFF
-	-	TRBV10-3	TRBJ1-1	TGTGCCATCAGTGATGTAGACACTGAAGCTTTATTT	CAISDVDTEALF
-	-	TRBV18	TRBJ2-3	TGTGCCAGCTCACCACCTCCCCCAGATACGCAGTATTTT	CASSPPPPDTQYF
-	-	TRBV6-5	TRBJ2-5	TGTGCCACGAGCCTGGGCCAAATCCAAGAGACCCAGTACTTC	CATSLGQIQETQYF
-	TRBD1	TRBV27	TRBJ2-3	TGTGCCAGCAGTCAAAAGGGGGCCCTCACAGATACGCAGTATTTT	CASSQKGALTDTQYF